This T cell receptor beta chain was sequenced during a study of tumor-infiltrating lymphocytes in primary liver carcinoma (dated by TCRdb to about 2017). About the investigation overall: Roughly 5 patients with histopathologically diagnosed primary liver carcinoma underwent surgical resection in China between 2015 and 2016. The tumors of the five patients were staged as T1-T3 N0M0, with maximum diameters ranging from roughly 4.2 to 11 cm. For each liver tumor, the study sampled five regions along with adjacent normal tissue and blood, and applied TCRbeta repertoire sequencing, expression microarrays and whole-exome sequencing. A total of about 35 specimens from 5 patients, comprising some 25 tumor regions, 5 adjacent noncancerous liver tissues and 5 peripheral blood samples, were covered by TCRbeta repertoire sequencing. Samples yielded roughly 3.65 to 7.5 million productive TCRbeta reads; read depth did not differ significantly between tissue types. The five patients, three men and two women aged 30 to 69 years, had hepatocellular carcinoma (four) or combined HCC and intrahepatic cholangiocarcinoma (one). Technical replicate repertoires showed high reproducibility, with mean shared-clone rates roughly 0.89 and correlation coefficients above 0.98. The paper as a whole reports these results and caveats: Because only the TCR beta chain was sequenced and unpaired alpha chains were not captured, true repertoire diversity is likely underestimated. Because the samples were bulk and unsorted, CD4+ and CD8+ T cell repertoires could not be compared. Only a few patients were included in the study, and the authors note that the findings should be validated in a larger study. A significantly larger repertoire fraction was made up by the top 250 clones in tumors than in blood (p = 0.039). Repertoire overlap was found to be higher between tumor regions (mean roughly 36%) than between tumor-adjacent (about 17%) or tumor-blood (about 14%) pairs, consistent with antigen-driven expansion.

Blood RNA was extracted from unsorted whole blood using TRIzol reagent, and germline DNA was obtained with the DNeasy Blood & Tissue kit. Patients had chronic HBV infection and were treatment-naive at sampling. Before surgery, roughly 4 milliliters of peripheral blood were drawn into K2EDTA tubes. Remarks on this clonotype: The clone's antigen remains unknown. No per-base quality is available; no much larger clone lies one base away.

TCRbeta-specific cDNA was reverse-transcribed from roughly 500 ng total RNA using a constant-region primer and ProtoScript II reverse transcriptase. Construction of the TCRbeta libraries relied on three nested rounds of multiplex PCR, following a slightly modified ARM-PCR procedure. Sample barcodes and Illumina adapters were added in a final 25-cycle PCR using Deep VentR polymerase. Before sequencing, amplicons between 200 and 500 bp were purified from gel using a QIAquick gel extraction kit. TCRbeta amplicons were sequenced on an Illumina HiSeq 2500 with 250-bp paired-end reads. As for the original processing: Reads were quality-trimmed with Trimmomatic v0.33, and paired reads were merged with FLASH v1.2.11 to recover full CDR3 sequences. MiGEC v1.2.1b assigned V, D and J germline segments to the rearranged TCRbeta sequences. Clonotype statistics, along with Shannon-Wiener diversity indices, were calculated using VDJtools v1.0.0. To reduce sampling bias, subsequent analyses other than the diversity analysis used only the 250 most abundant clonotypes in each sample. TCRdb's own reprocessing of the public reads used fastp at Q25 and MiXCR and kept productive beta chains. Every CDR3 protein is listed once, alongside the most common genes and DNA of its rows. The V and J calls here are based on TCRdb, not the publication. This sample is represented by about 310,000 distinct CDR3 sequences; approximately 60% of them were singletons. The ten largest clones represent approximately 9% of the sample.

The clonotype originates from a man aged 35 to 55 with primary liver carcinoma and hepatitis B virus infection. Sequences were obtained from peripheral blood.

The nucleotide sequence reads TGTGCCAACACCCCCCTCGGGTCGGACACAGATACGCAGTATTTT. Translated, it gives CANTPLGSDTDTQYF. The chain is encoded by TRBV11-2 joined to TRBJ2-3, with an unclear D gene assignment. The junction shows trimming of 10 bases on V and 2 bases on J, plus 19 bases between the germline ends. From cysteine to phenylalanine, the CDR3 is 15 amino acids long. CDR3 DNA only is kept here, 45 bases in frame from base 1. CDR1 SGHAT and CDR2 FQNNGV are derived from the germline V gene.